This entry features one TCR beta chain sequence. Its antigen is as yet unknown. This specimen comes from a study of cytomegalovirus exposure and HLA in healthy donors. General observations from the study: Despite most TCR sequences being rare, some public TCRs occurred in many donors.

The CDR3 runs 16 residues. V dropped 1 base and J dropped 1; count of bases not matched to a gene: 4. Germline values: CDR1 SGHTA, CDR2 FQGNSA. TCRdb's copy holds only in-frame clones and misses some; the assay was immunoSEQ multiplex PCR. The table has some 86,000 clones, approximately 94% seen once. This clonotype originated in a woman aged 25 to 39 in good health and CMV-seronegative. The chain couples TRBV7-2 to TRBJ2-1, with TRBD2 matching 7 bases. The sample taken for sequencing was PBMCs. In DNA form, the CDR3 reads TGTGCCAGCAGCTTAGTAAAGGGACTATCCTACAATGAGCAGTTCTTC. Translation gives CASSLVKGLSYNEQFF. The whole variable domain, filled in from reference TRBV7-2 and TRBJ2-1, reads GAGVSQSPSNKVTEKGKDVELRCDPISGHTALYWYRQSLGQGLEFLIYFQGNSAPDKSGLPSDRFSAERTGGSVSTLTIQRTQQEDSAVYLCASSLVKGLSYNEQFFGPGTRLTVL.